What follows are 9 T cell receptor beta chains derived from one specimen sequenced in a study of radiation and T cells in renal cell carcinoma. Described time point: baseline pretreatment blood. This sample's treatment: 15 Gy SBRT to primary tumor, nephrectomy 4 weeks later. The method was immunoSEQ multiplex PCR; TCRdb's version includes in-frame clones alone and lacks a portion of them. The sample lists approximately 90,000 clones, about 88% occurring once. Sample: blood, taken from a patient whose treatment included radiotherapy and nephrectomy. Receptors were obtained from a man in his forties or fifties with renal cell carcinoma.

The chain employs TRBV9 and TRBJ2-3; D is tentatively TRBD1 or TRBD2 (6 bases each). The CDR3 is made up of 14 amino acids. The germline V gene has CDR1 SGDLS and CDR2 YYNGEE. V dropped 5 bases and J dropped 5 bases, with 15 bases sitting between them. In nucleotides, the CDR3 is TGTGCCAGCAGTGGGGGGCGACGAGGAGATACGCAGTATTTT. This gives the protein CASSGGRRGDTQYF.

The rearrangement uses TRBV4-1 and TRBJ2-5; D may match TRBD1 or TRBD2 (5 bases each). This CDR3 contains 13 residues. The germline gives CDR1 MGHRA, CDR2 YSYEKL. Trimming left V 6 bases short and J 5 bases short, with 13 bases between. CDR3 coding DNA: TGCGCCAGCAGTCAGGGAGATGGCGAGACCCAGTACTTC. Translated, it gives CASSQGDGETQYF.

The table lists this clone with a few counts. The chain links TRBV28 to TRBJ1-1; D call uncertain. The CDR3 is 17 amino acids. The V and J ends lost 5 bases and 0 bases respectively, with 19 bases between them. Germline CDR1 and CDR2: MDHEN and SYDVKM. DNA for the CDR3: TGTGCCAGCAGTCGAACCACCAATTATCGGATGAACACTGAAGCTTTCTTT. It codes for CASSRTTNYRMNTEAFF.

The chain carries TRBV4-3 and TRBJ2-7, with unresolved D. The V gene lost 0 bases and the J gene lost 2 bases, with 17 bases spanning the gap. This CDR3 contains 17 residues. Germline V lookup: CDR1 LGHNA, CDR2 YSLEER. The chain's CDR3 is CASSQDMWAEQTYEQYF. The CDR3 nucleotides read TGCGCCAGCAGCCAAGATATGTGGGCAGAACAAACCTACGAGCAGTACTTC.

J is TRBJ2-3 and V is TRBV5-1; D uncertain. CDR3 length: 12 residues. Germline CDR1 SGHRS, CDR2 YFSETQ. V dropped 4 bases and J dropped 0 bases, with 3 bases sitting between them. The CDR3 region is CASSHSTDTQYF. The CDR3 DNA is TGCGCCAGCAGCCATAGCACAGATACGCAGTATTTT.

V usage is TRBV30 and J usage is TRBJ2-7; no clear D gene. Germline V lookup: CDR1 GTSNPN, CDR2 SVGIG (reference sequence). V lost 3 bases to trimming and J lost 2 bases, with 5 bases between them. CDR3 length: 11 amino acids. CDR3 DNA sequence: TGTGCCTGGAGCTGGGCCTACGAGCAGTACTTC. Its protein is CAWSWAYEQYF.

The chain employs TRBV18 and TRBJ1-1, with D possibly matching TRBD1 (6 bases). Germline loops: CDR1 KGHSH, CDR2 LQKENI. V was shortened by 1 base and J by 4 bases, with 7 bases between the two germline ends. The CDR3 loop spans 13 amino acids. The CDR3 spells CASSPLDSTEAFF. CDR3 in DNA: TGTGCCAGCTCACCACTGGACAGCACTGAAGCTTTCTTT. Based on the CDR3 plus reference TRBV18 and TRBJ1-1, the full variable domain is NAGVMQNPRHLVRRRGQEARLRCSPMKGHSHVYWYRQLPEEGLKFMVYLQKENIIDESGMPKERFSAEFPKEGPSILRIQQVVRGDSAAYFCASSPLDSTEAFFGQGTRLTVV.

The rearrangement links TRBV18 to TRBJ2-1; TRBD1 might be the D (6 bases). Trimming took 6 bases from V and 8 from J, leaving 17 bases between them. Germline loops: CDR1 KGHSH, CDR2 LQKENI. The CDR3 runs 14 residues. CDR3 bases: TGTGCCAGCTCCGCGGACAGCTACCGCGATGAGCAGTTCTTC. This sequence encodes CASSADSYRDEQFF. Drawing the rest from reference TRBV18 and TRBJ2-1, the complete variable domain is NAGVMQNPRHLVRRRGQEARLRCSPMKGHSHVYWYRQLPEEGLKFMVYLQKENIIDESGMPKERFSAEFPKEGPSILRIQQVVRGDSAAYFCASSADSYRDEQFFGPGTRLTVL.

J is TRBJ1-1 and V is TRBV15; 7 nucleotides match TRBD1. From germline, CDR1 is LNHNV and CDR2 YYDKDF (reference sequence). J was trimmed by 1 base and V by 5 bases; bases with no gene match: 7. CDR3 length: 15 residues. The CDR3 DNA reads as TGTGCCACCAGCGGCAACAGGGGCACGAACACTGAAGCTTTCTTT. It encodes CATSGNRGTNTEAFF.